The clone carrying this T cell receptor (beta chain) was seen just once. After removal of 3 bases from V and 2 bases from J, the junction contained 1 base not matched to a gene. The CDR3 is made up of 14 amino acids. From germline, CDR1 is MDHEN and CDR2 SYDVKM. This entry belongs to a study of blood T cell repertoires in COVID-19. Using immunoSEQ multiplex PCR, the repertoire was profiled, and TCRdb retains in-frame clones only, with some absent. The sample yields 110,000 or so clones, about 90% seen once. The genes are TRBV28 and TRBJ1-5; 7 nucleotides match TRBD1. The sequencing sample was made of peripheral blood. The receptor was derived from a woman between 45 and 60 years old with acute or convalescent COVID-19. CDR3 region: CASSFTGGNQPQHF. The DNA for the CDR3 is TGTGCCAGCAGTTTCACAGGGGGCAATCAGCCCCAGCATTTT.